The 27 T cell receptor beta chains below all came from one sample that was sequenced in a study of blood T cell repertoires in COVID-19. Produced via immunoSEQ multiplex PCR; TCRdb's table is partial and in-frame only. The sample yields 250,000 to 300,000 clones, nearly 90% seen once. Sequenced: peripheral blood. These receptors originate from a young woman with COVID-19, enrolled during active disease.

The rearrangement uses TRBV6-5 and TRBJ2-1; unclear D gene. Germline V gene data show CDR1 as MNHEY and CDR2 as SVGAGI. Trimming removed 6 bases from V and 4 bases from J, with 10 bases in between. CDR3 length: 13 amino acids. The CDR3 is CASRSAVYNEQFF. CDR3 nucleotide sequence: TGTGCCAGCAGATCCGCAGTTTACAATGAGCAGTTCTTC.

The V gene is TRBV4-2, the J gene TRBJ2-5, with D possibly TRBD2 on 6 matching bases. The V gene's germline CDR1 is LGHNA and CDR2 YNFKEQ. V lost 0 bases, J lost 5 bases, and 10 bases lay in between. The CDR3 is 14 residues long. The CDR3 protein is CASSQEGGVETQYF. CDR3 in DNA: TGTGCCAGCAGCCAAGAGGGCGGGGTGGAGACCCAGTACTTC.

The chain has TRBV4-2 and TRBJ1-5, with 7 bases matching TRBD1. Germline trimming cut 0 bases from V and 9 bases from J; bases unmatched to any gene: 8. Germline lookup yields CDR1 LGHNA and CDR2 YNFKEQ. CDR3 length: 15 amino acids. The CDR3 DNA reads TGTGCCAGCAGCCAAGAGACAGGGACCCTGCGGCCCCAGCATTTT. Its protein is CASSQETGTLRPQHF.

This clone occurred a few times. Other DNA sequences within the sample encode an identical CDR3. The genes are TRBV12-3 or TRBV12-4 and TRBJ1-2, with D possibly TRBD1 on 5 matching bases. The germline V and J ends were trimmed by 6 bases and 7 bases, with 15 bases remaining between them. The CDR3 totals 13 residues. DNA of the CDR3: TGTGCCAGCAGCCCACGGGGGGGGTTTGGCTACACCTTC. Translated: CASSPRGGFGYTF.

This clone appeared once. CDR3 protein: CASSRSENTEAFF. The CDR3, as DNA: TGTGCCAGCAGCCGGTCCGAAAACACTGAAGCTTTCTTT. V and J are TRBV7-9 and TRBJ1-1; D unresolved. Germline loops: CDR1 SEHNR, CDR2 FQNEAQ (reference sequence). Trimming pared 5 bases from V and 2 bases from J, leaving 9 bases between. The CDR3 has 13 residues. Full variable domain (remainder filled in from reference TRBV7-9 and TRBJ1-1): DTGVSQNPRHKITKRGQNVTFRCDPISEHNRLYWYRQTLGQGPEFLTYFQNEAQLEKSRLLSDRFSAERPKGSFSTLEIQRTEQGDSAMYLCASSRSENTEAFFGQGTRLTVV.

This clone has just a few counts. This rearrangement joins TRBV10-3 to TRBJ1-1; 8 positions match TRBD1. Germline CDR1 reads ENHRY; CDR2 reads SYGVKD. There are 13 residues in the CDR3. Germline trimming cut 8 bases from V and 7 bases from J; bases unmatched to any gene: 9. The DNA for the CDR3 is TGTGCCATCTCGAGGCAGGGGGCGGTTGAAGCTTTCTTT. It is translated as CAISRQGAVEAFF.

This chain joins TRBV5-1 and TRBJ1-1, with D unclear. This CDR3 has 15 residues. V gave up 0 bases and J gave up 0 bases, with 9 bases separating them. Per the germline V gene, CDR1 is SGHRS and CDR2 is YFSETQ. CDR3 in DNA: TGCGCCAGCAGCTTGGCAGGTTTATTGAACACTGAAGCTTTCTTT. This codes for CASSLAGLLNTEAFF.

This chain joins TRBV27 and TRBJ1-5; TRBD1 agrees at 8 bases. V gave up 1 base and J gave up 3 bases; unmatched junction bases: 5. This CDR3 has 16 residues. Per germline, CDR1 MNHEY and CDR2 SMNVEV (reference sequence). The CDR3 DNA sequence: TGTGCCAGCAGTTTATTACCAGGGGGCCACAATCAGCCCCAGCATTTT. Translating gives CASSLLPGGHNQPQHF.

The chain carries TRBV19 and TRBJ1-2; D is perhaps TRBD1 (5 bases). The CDR3 totals 13 residues. The V end was cut by 6 bases, the J end by 4 bases, with 12 bases between. CDR1 is LNHDA, CDR2 SQIVND, per germline (reference sequence). CDR3 sequence: CASSAGSLYGYTF. In nucleotides, the CDR3 is TGTGCCAGTAGCGCAGGGTCCCTCTATGGCTACACCTTC.

The chain has TRBV4-2 and TRBJ2-2; weak D call: TRBD2 (5 bases). The CDR3 totals 16 residues. Germline lookup yields CDR1 LGHNA and CDR2 YNFKEQ. Trimming cost V 4 bases and J 0 bases, with 12 bases left between them. CDR3 sequence (DNA): TGTGCCAGCAGCCCGGCTAGCTACCCGAACACCGGGGAGCTGTTTTTT. Protein: CASSPASYPNTGELFF.

Only one count was recorded for this clone. This chain connects TRBV4-1 to TRBJ2-7, with 8 bases fitting TRBD1. Germline loops: CDR1 MGHRA, CDR2 YSYEKL. V was clipped by 1 base and J by 2 bases; unmatched bases: 4. The CDR3 sequence is 15 residues long. The CDR3 region has the DNA TGCGCCAGCAGCCAAGGACAGGGGTCCCCCTACGAGCAGTACTTC. Its protein product is CASSQGQGSPYEQYF.

The rearrangement links TRBV5-1 to TRBJ2-5; D possibly corresponds to TRBD2 (6 bases). The germline CDR1 and CDR2 sequences are SGHRS and YFSETQ. This CDR3 has 14 residues. The V end was cut by 3 bases, the J end by 1 base, with 10 bases between. CDR3 sequence (DNA): TGCGCCAGCAGCTCGGCGGGGACCCAAGAGACCCAGTACTTC. The encoded protein is CASSSAGTQETQYF.

CDR3 DNA sequence: TGTGCCAGCAGCAGGGACAGCCTGAGGGGCTACACCTTC. Translating gives CASSRDSLRGYTF. The chain has TRBV12-3 or TRBV12-4 and TRBJ1-2; 7 bases fit TRBD1. V dropped 6 bases and J dropped 8; count of bases not matched to a gene: 9. The CDR3 loop spans 13 amino acids.

The chain combines TRBV12-3 or TRBV12-4 with TRBJ2-5; no firm D call. The CDR3 is 11 amino acids. Trimming removed 3 bases from V and 5 bases from J, with 4 bases in between. The CDR3 spells CASSFEETQYF. CDR3 nucleotides: TGTGCCAGCAGTTTCGAGGAGACCCAGTACTTC.

The CDR3 loop is CATSMGGEQYF. The DNA of the CDR3 is TGTGCCACCTCCATGGGAGGCGAGCAGTACTTC. The chain joins TRBV24-1 to TRBJ2-7, with D perhaps matching TRBD2 (6 bases). CDR1 is KGHDR, CDR2 SFDVKD, per germline. Trimming cost V 9 bases and J 6 bases, with 11 bases left between them. This CDR3 is built from 11 residues.

The chain recombines TRBV18 with TRBJ1-1, with D perhaps matching TRBD1 (6 bases). The germline V gene has CDR1 KGHSH and CDR2 LQKENI. The CDR3 contains 16 residues. Trimming removed 5 bases at V and 4 bases at J, with 20 bases between. CDR3 sequence: CASSINTGPGGTEAFF. In DNA form, the CDR3 reads TGTGCCAGCTCAATTAATACAGGGCCTGGGGGCACTGAAGCTTTCTTT.

The table lists this clone with a count of one. The conserved final phenylalanine or tryptophan is absent from the CDR3, which likely points to a read error. The limits of the CDR3 on the DNA are not certain, so only TCRdb's listed CDR3 is given. The chain joins TRBV19 to TRBJ2-7; the D call in the table, TRBD2, was not verified against the DNA. Germline CDR1 LNHDA, CDR2 SQIVND (reference sequence). The CDR3 is 8 residues long, counting both termini. CDR3 in amino acids: CASSKSEL.

The J gene is TRBJ2-1, the V gene TRBV5-8; TRBD2 agrees at 8 bases. The length of the CDR3 is 19 residues. Germline CDR1 and CDR2: SGHTS and YDEGEE. V was clipped by 6 bases and J by 3 bases; unmatched bases: 20. The CDR3 DNA reads TGTGCCAGCACCCTAGGGCTGTCGGGGGGGCCGAATGACTACAATGAGCAGTTCTTC. Translating it yields CASTLGLSGGPNDYNEQFF.

V and J are TRBV3-1 (or the pseudogene TRBV3-2) and TRBJ2-5, with a possible D match to TRBD2 (6 bases). V lost 5 bases, J lost 5 bases, and 21 bases lay in between. The CDR3 covers 16 residues. CDR1 and CDR2 from the germline V gene are LGHDT and YNNKEL (reference sequence). CDR3 DNA sequence: TGTGCCAGCAGCGACGCCGGGACTCACCCCGGGGAGACCCAGTACTTC. Its protein is CASSDAGTHPGETQYF.

The chain carries TRBV28 and TRBJ1-2, with D perhaps matching TRBD1 (5 bases). Germline-derived CDR1 and CDR2 are MDHEN and SYDVKM. Trimming stripped 4 bases from V and 4 bases from J, with 10 bases between. There are 13 residues in the CDR3. The CDR3 sequence: CASSWGRPYGYTF. The CDR3 DNA reads as TGTGCCAGCAGTTGGGGCAGGCCCTATGGCTACACCTTC.

CDR3 nucleotide sequence: TGCAGCGTCACTGCGGACAGTCCGGGTCAGCCCCAGCATTTT. It specifies CSVTADSPGQPQHF. V and J are TRBV29-1 and TRBJ1-5, with D tentatively TRBD1 (6 bases). V was pared by 6 bases and J by 6 bases, with 18 bases between. The CDR3 has 14 residues. CDR1 is SQVTM, CDR2 ANQGSEA, per germline.

The chain links TRBV27 to TRBJ2-7; 13 bases are a match to TRBD2. CDR3 size: 14 residues. V lost 4 bases, J lost 5 bases, and 2 bases stayed unmatched. Germline-derived CDR1 and CDR2 are MNHEY and SMNVEV (reference sequence). Here the CDR3 DNA reads TGTGCCAGCAGTTCAGGACTAGCGGGGGACGAGCAGTACTTC. As protein: CASSSGLAGDEQYF.

The V and J genes are TRBV30 and TRBJ2-5; 7 nucleotides agree with TRBD1. The CDR3 is made up of 13 amino acids. Germline V lookup: CDR1 GTSNPN, CDR2 SVGIG (reference sequence). V lost 8 bases, J lost 9 bases, and 15 bases stayed unmatched. The CDR3 DNA follows: TGTGCCCGGCAGACAGGGCTGGGCACGGCCCAGTACTTC. This encodes CARQTGLGTAQYF.

The J gene is TRBJ1-2, the V gene TRBV28, with unresolved D. Per the germline V gene, CDR1 is MDHEN and CDR2 is SYDVKM. The CDR3 contains 13 residues. The ends were cut back, 10 bases at V and 4 bases at J, with 16 bases in the middle. For the CDR3, the DNA is TGTGCCACCCTGGGTCAGACATTCTATGGCTACACCTTC. Translated: CATLGQTFYGYTF.

CDR3 nucleotide sequence: TGTGCCAGCAGCCAAGTGCGAATTCGGGACAGTACTAATGAAAAACTGTTTTTT. This codes for CASSQVRIRDSTNEKLFF. The V gene is TRBV7-9, the J gene TRBJ1-4; 7 bases map to TRBD1. J lost 2 bases, V lost 5 bases, and 14 bases had no gene match. The length of the CDR3 is 18 residues. Per the germline V gene, CDR1 is SEHNR and CDR2 is FQNEAQ (reference sequence).

The chain is built from TRBV28 and TRBJ1-5, with a possible D match to TRBD1 (5 bases). Trimming left V 6 bases short and J 3 bases short, with 21 bases between. Germline CDR1 reads MDHEN; CDR2 reads SYDVKM. CDR3 length: 17 residues. CDR3 sequence reads: CASSNPPGSGYNQPQHF. The CDR3 DNA is TGTGCCAGCAGCAATCCCCCTGGCTCAGGGTACAATCAGCCCCAGCATTTT.

The chain combines TRBV7-9 with TRBJ1-5, with D possibly TRBD1 on 6 matching bases. The CDR3 is made up of 15 amino acids. CDR1 and CDR2 (germline): SEHNR, FQNEAQ (reference sequence). The V end lost 4 bases, the J end lost 4 bases, and 14 bases lay between the germline ends. CDR3 nucleotide sequence: TGTGCCAGCAGCTACGCCGGGACAACGAATCAGCCCCAGCATTTT. Its translation is CASSYAGTTNQPQHF.